This T cell receptor (beta chain) is from a study of OX40 agonist ivuxolimab in advanced cancers. Study at large: At doses from 0.01 to 10 mg/kg, patients were given intravenous ivuxolimab every 2 weeks.

Deletions cut 6 bases from V and 4 bases from J, with 15 bases between. Germline CDR1 and CDR2: ENHRY and SYGVKD. The CDR3 has 14 amino acids. Measured with immunoSEQ multiplex PCR; TCRdb has only the in-frame clones, and not every one. The data contain 45,000 or so clones, 88% of them singletons. This TCR derives from an adult with an advanced solid tumor such as melanoma, head and neck, liver or kidney cancer. This chain uses TRBV10-3 with TRBJ1-2, with D maybe TRBD1 (5 bases). The specimen was CD4+ or CD8+ T cells sorted from blood, collected in a trial of the OX40 agonist ivuxolimab. For the CDR3, the DNA is TGTGCCATCAGAGACGAGGGACCGACCTATGGCTACACCTTC. Translation gives CAIRDEGPTYGYTF.